Each of the 31 T cell receptor beta chains below was sequenced from the same sample in a study of T cells in Graves' hyperthyroidism and ophthalmopathy. RNA transcripts were the template for amplifying TCR beta CDR3 regions. The study used the HTBI primer set for a first-round RT-PCR of the TCR CDR3. TCRdb fed the multiplex PCR reads into MiXCR, producing one record per CDR3 protein. The table lists about 590,000 distinct CDR3 sequences, 15% to 19% of them singletons. The material sequenced was blood. These TCRs come from a young woman with Graves' hyperthyroidism.

As for this clonotype: Being one base from a much bigger clone, this may be a read error. This chain joins TRBV30 and TRBJ1-6; possibly TRBD1 for D (5 bases). The CDR3 consists of 14 residues. CDR1 is GTSNPN and CDR2 is SVGIG in the germline V gene (reference sequence). CDR3 loop: CAWSRWTRDSPLYF. The CDR3 DNA reads TGTGCCTGGAGTAGGTGGACACGGGATTCACCCCTCTACTTT.

This clonotype has at least ten counts. This rearrangement joins TRBV11-3 to TRBJ2-2, with a weak D call TRBD1 (6 bases). The CDR3 loop spans 13 amino acids. The germline V gene has CDR1 SGHNT and CDR2 YENEEA. V was pared by 3 bases and J by 8 bases, with 10 bases between. CDR3 amino acids: CASSLGASGELFF. CDR3 nucleotide sequence: TGTGCCAGCAGCTTGGGGGCTTCGGGGGAGCTGTTTTTT.

The chain joins TRBV9 to TRBJ2-2; no reliable D call. In germline, CDR1 is SGDLS, CDR2 YYNGEE. V was cut by 0 bases and J by 5 bases, with 14 bases left in between. The CDR3 contains 16 residues. The CDR3: CASSVVPGRGTGELFF. CDR3 in DNA: TGTGCCAGCAGCGTAGTTCCAGGCCGAGGAACCGGGGAGCTGTTTTTT.

The chain uses TRBV7-9 and TRBJ2-3, with D unresolved. The CDR3 totals 14 residues. Trimming cost V 5 bases and J 3 bases, with 12 bases left between them. Germline V gene data show CDR1 as SEHNR and CDR2 as FQNEAQ (reference sequence). As DNA, the CDR3 is TGTGCCAGCAGCCCGGAGTTGCAGACAGATACGCAGTATTTT. Translated, it gives CASSPELQTDTQYF.

This clonotype was observed many times. The chain links TRBV7-9 to TRBJ2-7, with 11 bases lining up with TRBD2. The trim removed 1 base at V and 6 bases at J, leaving 2 bases unmatched. The CDR3 totals 14 residues. From germline, CDR1 is SEHNR and CDR2 FQNEAQ (reference sequence). The DNA for the CDR3 is TGTGCCAGCAGCTTAGAACTAGCGGGAGTCGAGCAGTACTTC. Translating it yields CASSLELAGVEQYF.

The chain uses TRBV19 and TRBJ1-5; the match to TRBD1 covers 7 bases. V lost 6 bases and J lost 3; bases outside the gene matches: 8. The CDR3 sequence is 15 residues long. Per germline, CDR1 LNHDA and CDR2 SQIVND (reference sequence). The CDR3 is CASRRQGVDNQPQHF. The CDR3 DNA is TGTGCCAGTAGGAGACAGGGAGTCGACAATCAGCCCCAGCATTTT. The variable domain in full, completed from reference TRBV19 and TRBJ1-5, reads DGGITQSPKYLFRKEGQNVTLSCEQNLNHDAMYWYRQDPGQGLRLIYYSQIVNDFQKGDIAEGYSVSREKKESFPLTVTSAQKNPTAFYLCASRRQGVDNQPQHFGDGTRLSIL.

This clonotype was picked up a small number of times. This chain joins TRBV19 and TRBJ2-1; a possible D gene is TRBD2 (5 bases). Germline V lookup: CDR1 LNHDA, CDR2 SQIVND (reference sequence). CDR3 length equals 15 residues. V was clipped by 6 bases and J by 0 bases, with 12 bases between them. The CDR3 loop reads CASSNTRNSYNEQFF. The CDR3, as DNA: TGTGCCAGTAGCAATACTAGGAACTCCTACAATGAGCAGTTCTTC.

The chain uses TRBV6-4 and TRBJ2-6; 8 bases fit TRBD1. The V gene end was trimmed by 6 bases and the J gene end by 3 bases; junction bases not matched to a gene: 7. This CDR3 comprises 16 residues. Germline V gene sequence: CDR1 MRHNA, CDR2 SNTAGT. The CDR3 sequence: CASSSRGRVGANVLTF. CDR3 DNA sequence: TGTGCCAGCAGCTCCAGGGGGCGAGTTGGGGCCAACGTCCTGACTTTC.

This clonotype was counted between two and nine times. The gene calls are TRBV9 and TRBJ2-3; D gene unclear. This CDR3 region has 14 residues. V lost 3 bases to trimming and J lost 5 bases, with 13 bases between them. Per the germline V gene, CDR1 is SGDLS and CDR2 is YYNGEE. The CDR3 reads CASSAKDRQDTQYF. The DNA of the CDR3 is TGTGCCAGCAGCGCCAAGGACCGCCAAGATACGCAGTATTTT.

This clonotype appeared many times. A read error may produce the germline difference seen at one junction end. The chain links TRBV5-8 to TRBJ1-1; D unresolved. The CDR3 is 15 amino acids. Germline V CDR1 and CDR2: SGHTS, YDEGEE. The CDR3, as DNA: TGTGCCAGCAGCCCACCAGGAGTACGAAACACTGAAGCTCTCTTT. Protein product: CASSPPGVRNTEALF. The variable domain in full, with the rest retrieved from reference TRBV5-8 and TRBJ1-1, is EAGVTQSPTHLIKTRGQQATLRCSPISGHTSVYWYQQALGLGLQFLLWYDEGEERNRGNFPPRFSGRQFPNYSSELNVNALELEDSALYLCASSPPGVRNTEALFGQGTRLTVV.

This clonotype has at least ten counts. The gene calls are TRBV6-1 and TRBJ1-2; 9 bases map to TRBD1. This CDR3 spans 16 amino acids. V shed 5 bases, J shed 8 bases, and the junction held 15 bases outside the gene matches. Germline lookup yields CDR1 MNHNS and CDR2 SASEGT. CDR3 region: CASSSPGQGNVGGYTF. CDR3 DNA: TGTGCCAGCAGTTCACCGGGACAGGGTAATGTTGGCGGCTACACCTTC.

Many counts were recorded for this clonotype. J is TRBJ2-1 and V is TRBV12-3 or TRBV12-4; D remains unclear. Trimming cost V 7 bases and J 4 bases, with 14 bases left between them. This CDR3 is 14 amino acids long. The CDR3 DNA reads TGTGCCAGCATTATGGTTCCCGGTTACAATGAGCAGTTCTTC. This gives the protein CASIMVPGYNEQFF.

This clonotype was seen at least ten times. The V and J genes are TRBV24-1 and TRBJ2-1; the D gene is possibly TRBD1 (6 bases). The CDR3 runs 15 residues. Germline assignment: CDR1 KGHDR and CDR2 SFDVKD. V was cut by 4 bases and J by 7 bases, with 16 bases left in between. The CDR3 protein is CATSDLSETGNEQFF. In DNA form, the CDR3 reads TGTGCCACCAGTGACCTCAGCGAAACAGGGAATGAGCAGTTCTTC.

This clonotype was seen many times. Here the CDR3 reads CASSYNQAWETQYF. CDR3 nucleotide sequence: TGTGCCAGCAGTTACAACCAGGCCTGGGAGACCCAGTACTTC. This chain joins TRBV6-6 and TRBJ2-5; no reliable D call. The CDR3 loop spans 14 amino acids. V was trimmed by 2 bases and J by 5 bases, leaving 12 bases between them. Germline lookup yields CDR1 MNHNY and CDR2 SVGAGI (reference sequence).

This clonotype was counted once. The J gene is TRBJ2-7, the V gene TRBV6-4, with a possible D match to TRBD1 (5 bases). The germline CDR1 and CDR2 sequences are MRHNA and SNTAGT. The CDR3 loop spans 19 amino acids. Trimming took off 3 bases at V and 0 bases at J, with 24 bases between the two ends. The CDR3 here is CASSEPLKGRMISSYEQYF. DNA for the CDR3: TGTGCCAGCAGTGAACCCCTGAAGGGGCGGATGATCAGCTCCTACGAGCAGTACTTC.

This chain uses TRBV18 with TRBJ1-3; no clear D gene. This CDR3 has 16 amino acids. V was cut by 1 base and J by 0 bases, with 10 bases left in between. CDR1 KGHSH and CDR2 LQKENI come from the germline V gene. The CDR3 here is CASSPRVDYSGNTIYF. The CDR3 nucleotides read TGTGCCAGCTCACCACGAGTGGACTACTCTGGAAACACCATATATTTT.

This clonotype was detected many times. The chain couples TRBV12-3 or TRBV12-4 to TRBJ1-5; D might be TRBD1 (5 bases). The CDR3 runs 15 residues. Trimming took off 3 bases at V and 2 bases at J, with 11 bases between the two ends. The CDR3 nucleotides read TGTGCCAGCAGTTTGGTGCAGGGACGCAATCAGCCCCAGCATTTT. Its protein product is CASSLVQGRNQPQHF.

This clonotype showed up many times. V and J are TRBV28 and TRBJ2-3; D is possibly TRBD1 (6 bases). Trimming took 5 bases from V and 0 from J, leaving 18 bases between them. The CDR3 is 17 residues long. Germline CDR1 reads MDHEN; CDR2 reads SYDVKM. CDR3 bases: TGTGCCAGCAGTCCACTCCCCAGGGGCTCTAGCACAGATACGCAGTATTTT. Protein product: CASSPLPRGSSTDTQYF.

This clonotype has ten or more counts. J is TRBJ1-3 and V is TRBV6-5; D gene uncertain. Germline V CDR1 and CDR2: MNHEY, SVGAGI. V lost 0 bases to trimming and J lost 7 bases, with 10 bases between them. This CDR3 comprises 14 residues. The DNA for the CDR3 is TGTGCCAGCAGTTACTCGGCAGCACGGAACACCATATATTTT. It is translated as CASSYSAARNTIYF.

At least ten counts were recorded for this clonotype. The chain couples TRBV20-1 to TRBJ2-1; 10 nucleotides align to TRBD2. The CDR3 length is 17 residues. Germline V gene sequence: CDR1 DFQATT, CDR2 SNEGSKA (reference sequence). J was trimmed by 2 bases and V by 0 bases; bases with no gene match: 7. The CDR3 DNA sequence: TGCAGTGCTAGAGATAGATCTAGCGGGAGAACCTACAATGAGCAGTTCTTC. It translates to CSARDRSSGRTYNEQFF.

This clonotype was seen many times. V gene TRBV5-6 combines with J gene TRBJ1-2; D ambiguous. The V and J ends lost 5 bases and 6 bases respectively, with 8 bases between them. This CDR3 is built from 11 residues. Germline V gene lookup returns CDR1 SGHDT and CDR2 YYEEEE. The CDR3 DNA follows: TGTGCCAGCAGTGTTCGGGATGGCTACACCTTC. It yields the protein CASSVRDGYTF.

This clonotype was seen only a few times. The V gene is TRBV10-3, the J gene TRBJ1-3; 7 nucleotides match TRBD1. The CDR3 runs 15 residues. Trimming cost V 6 bases and J 0 bases; bases outside gene matches: 5. The V gene's germline CDR1 is ENHRY and CDR2 SYGVKD. Here the CDR3 reads CAIRRQGLSGNTIYF. As DNA, the CDR3 is TGTGCCATCAGAAGACAGGGCCTCTCTGGAAACACCATATATTTT.

The rearrangement uses TRBV10-3 and TRBJ2-2; D ambiguous. Germline V gives CDR1 ENHRY, CDR2 SYGVKD. Trimming removed 2 bases from V and 6 bases from J, with 1 base in between. The CDR3 spans 11 residues. The CDR3 loop is CAISEPGELFF. The CDR3 DNA is TGTGCCATCAGTGAGCCCGGGGAGCTGTTTTTT.

This clonotype was seen a few times. J is TRBJ2-1 and V is TRBV6-2 or TRBV6-3; 8 positions agree with TRBD2. V shed 0 bases and J 7 bases; nucleotides not matched to a gene: 11. Germline CDR1 MNHEY, CDR2 SVGEGT. This CDR3 is 17 amino acids long. The CDR3 region has the DNA TGTGCCAGCAGTTACTCGATTTCGGGACTAGGCTTTAATGAGCAGTTCTTC. Translating gives CASSYSISGLGFNEQFF.

About this clonotype itself: Its ends do not fully match the called genes, so a read error is possible. The genes are TRBV18 and TRBJ2-1; TRBD1 is a possible D gene (6 bases). Looked up from germline, CDR1 is KGHSH and CDR2 is LQKENI. The CDR3 length is 15 residues. CDR3 sequence (DNA): TGTGCCAGCTCACGGACAGAGGACTCCCACAATGAGCAGTTCTTC. The encoded protein is CASSRTEDSHNEQFF.

There are many counts of this clonotype. In DNA, the CDR3 is TGTGCCAGCAGTTTATCCGACAGACTCAGAGGGAACACTGAAGCTTTCTTT. It encodes CASSLSDRLRGNTEAFF. The genes are TRBV27 and TRBJ1-1, with a tentative D call TRBD1 (5 bases). The CDR3 covers 17 residues. Trimming cost V 0 bases and J 1 base, with 15 bases left between them. Germline values: CDR1 MNHEY, CDR2 SMNVEV (reference sequence).

This clonotype was counted between two and nine times. V usage is TRBV29-1 and J usage is TRBJ2-2; D possibly corresponds to TRBD2 (5 bases). The germline V and J ends were trimmed by 7 bases and 4 bases, with 19 bases remaining between them. CDR3 length: 15 amino acids. From germline, CDR1 is SQVTM and CDR2 ANQGSEA. The CDR3 loop reads CSAWAHEGLTGELFF. The CDR3 coding sequence is TGCAGCGCCTGGGCCCATGAGGGCCTCACCGGGGAGCTGTTTTTT.

As regards this clonotype: At one of its ends the junction is not consistent with the germline gene, which may arise from a read error. The V call is TRBV6-5, the J call TRBJ2-3; possibly TRBD1 for D (5 bases). Germline V gives CDR1 MNHEY, CDR2 SVGAGI. This CDR3 contains 14 residues. CDR3 sequence (DNA): TGTGCCAGCAGTCACTCGTCCAGGGTGGATACGCAGTATTTT. This gives the protein CASSHSSRVDTQYF.

This clonotype came up many times. V and J are TRBV27 and TRBJ2-5; 7 bases are shared with TRBD2. Trimming at V came to 4 bases and at J to 5 bases, leaving 10 bases not matched to a gene. This CDR3 has 15 amino acids. The germline V gene encodes CDR1 MNHEY and CDR2 SMNVEV (reference sequence). CDR3 region: CASSSSGTLRETQYF. The CDR3, as DNA: TGTGCCAGCAGTTCGAGCGGGACGTTGCGGGAGACCCAGTACTTC.

In its sample, this clonotype was seen many times. The chain couples TRBV28 to TRBJ2-7; 11 nucleotides line up with TRBD2. Germline V gives CDR1 MDHEN, CDR2 SYDVKM. The J segment lost 4 bases and the V segment lost 7 bases, leaving 15 bases of the junction unmatched. The CDR3 covers 17 residues. CDR3 region: CASTALSGRALFYEQYF. CDR3 DNA: TGTGCCAGCACCGCCCTTAGCGGGAGGGCCCTCTTTTACGAGCAGTACTTC.

This clonotype was counted many times. This rearrangement joins TRBV20-1 to TRBJ2-3, with D unclear. Germline V gives CDR1 DFQATT, CDR2 SNEGSKA (reference sequence). V lost 3 bases and J 1 base, leaving 17 bases between the germline ends. This CDR3 contains 16 residues. CDR3: CSASWLQITGTDTQYF. The CDR3 DNA reads TGCAGTGCTAGTTGGCTACAGATTACAGGCACAGATACGCAGTATTTT.